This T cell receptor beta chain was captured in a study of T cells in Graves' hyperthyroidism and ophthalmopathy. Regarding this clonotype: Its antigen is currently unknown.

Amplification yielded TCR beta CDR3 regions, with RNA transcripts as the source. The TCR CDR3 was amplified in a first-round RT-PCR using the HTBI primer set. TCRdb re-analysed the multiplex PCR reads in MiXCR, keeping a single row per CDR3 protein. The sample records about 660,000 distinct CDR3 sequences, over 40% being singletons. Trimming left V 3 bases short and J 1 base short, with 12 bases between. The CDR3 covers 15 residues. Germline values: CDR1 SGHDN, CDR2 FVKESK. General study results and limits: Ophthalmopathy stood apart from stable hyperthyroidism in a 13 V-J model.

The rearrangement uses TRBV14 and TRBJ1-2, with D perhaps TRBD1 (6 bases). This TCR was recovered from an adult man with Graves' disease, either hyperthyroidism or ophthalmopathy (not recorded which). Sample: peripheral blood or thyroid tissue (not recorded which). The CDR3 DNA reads TGTGCCAGCAGCCAGTCCGCAGGGGATAACTATGGCTACACCTTC. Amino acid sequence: CASSQSAGDNYGYTF. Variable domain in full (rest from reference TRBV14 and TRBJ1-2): EAGVTQFPSHSVIEKGQTVTLRCDPISGHDNLYWYRRVMGKEIKFLLHFVKESKQDESGMPNNRFLAERTGGTYSTLKVQPAELEDSGVYFCASSQSAGDNYGYTFGSGTRLTVV.